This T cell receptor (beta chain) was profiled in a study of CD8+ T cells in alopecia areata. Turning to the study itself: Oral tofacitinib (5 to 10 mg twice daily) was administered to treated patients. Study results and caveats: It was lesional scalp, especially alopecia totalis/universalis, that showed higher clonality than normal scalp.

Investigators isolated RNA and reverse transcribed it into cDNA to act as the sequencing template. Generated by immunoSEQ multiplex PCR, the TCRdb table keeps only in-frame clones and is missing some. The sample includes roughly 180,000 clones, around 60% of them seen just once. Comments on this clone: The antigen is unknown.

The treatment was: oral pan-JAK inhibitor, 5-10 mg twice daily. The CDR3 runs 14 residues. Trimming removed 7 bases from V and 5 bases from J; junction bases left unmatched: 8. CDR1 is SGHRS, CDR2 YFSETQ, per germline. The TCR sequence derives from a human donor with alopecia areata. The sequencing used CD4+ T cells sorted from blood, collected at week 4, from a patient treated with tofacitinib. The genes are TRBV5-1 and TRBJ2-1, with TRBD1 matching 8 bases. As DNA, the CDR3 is TGCGCCAGCGAGAGGACAGGGTCACACAATGAGCAGTTCTTC. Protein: CASERTGSHNEQFF.